The TCR beta chain described here comes from a study of vaccination and CD4 T cells after COVID-19. Study-wide background: Six male and four female convalescents took part, two of them Hispanic. Cultures designated as controls were supplied with a CEFX pool, an HIV-1 Nef pool, or no peptide. For each participant, vaccination comprised two doses of either the BNT162b2 or the mRNA-1273 vaccine.

On this clonotype itself: Antigen: not known.

The Oncomine TCR Beta short-read assay generated sequence data from the DNA of cultured CD4+ T cells. From the PCR reads, TCRdb called clonotypes with MiXCR, one entry per CDR3 protein. The profile shows roughly 11,000 distinct CDR3 sequences, 44% of them singletons. Indicated treatment: approximately 9-day PBMC culture with coronavirus spike peptide pools or control peptides (ViraFEST assay). Trimming pared 7 bases from V and 5 bases from J, leaving 24 bases between. Germline V gene sequence: CDR1 DFQATT, CDR2 SNEGSKA (reference sequence). The CDR3 covers 15 residues. Sequenced input: CD4+ T cells from blood, cultured in vitro. The TCR originated in a human donor who had recovered from COVID-19. The chain recombines TRBV20-1 with TRBJ2-7; D might be TRBD2 (6 bases). CDR3: CSVTRPGLGANEQYF. For the CDR3, the DNA is TGCAGTGTCACTCGGCCGGGACTCGGGGCTAACGAGCAGTACTTC.